The TCR beta chain described here comes from a study of T cells after posttransplantation cyclophosphamide. Data came from immunoSEQ multiplex PCR; TCRdb stores just in-frame clones and leaves some out. Among thousands of clones listed, about 2% were seen once. Busulfan-fludarabine conditioning, marrow transplant, and cyclophosphamide on days +3 and +4 were administered. This TCR derives from a young adult male patient who received an allogeneic stem cell transplant from a related donor, was CMV-positive, and had no GVHD. Part of the T cells may come from the graft donor. The sequenced sample was PBMCs, obtained roughly 220 days after a stem cell transplant with posttransplant cyclophosphamide.

CDR3 nucleotide sequence: TGTGCCAGCAGCTTCGTGGCGGGAGTATCCTACAATGAGCAGTTCTTC. Residues: CASSFVAGVSYNEQFF. The V call is TRBV7-7, the J call TRBJ2-1; 7 bases are a match to TRBD2. Germline-derived CDR1 and CDR2 are SSHAT and FNYEAQ (reference sequence). The length of the CDR3 is 16 residues. The V segment lost 3 bases and the J segment 1 base; nucleotides outside the gene matches: 6.